This T cell receptor beta chain was retrieved from a study of blood T cells in healthy people across ages. Findings and caveats of the study: Donor CMV status, an unknown factor, possibly confounded changes in expanded clonotypes. Percentage of naive T cells showed a strong correlation with TCR beta diversity.

As to this clonotype: The antigen is unknown.

Germline assignment: CDR1 MNHEY and CDR2 SVGAGI. With 2 bases removed from V and 2 bases from J, the gap between germline ends came to 7 bases. This CDR3 is 13 amino acids long. Primers used in a second PCR of about 7 to 12 cycles were a sample-barcoded 5' primer and a J-beta primer mix. All cDNA molecules were each tagged by a template-switch adaptor with 12 random nucleotides. TCRdb reanalysed the 5' RACE reads using MiXCR and keeps one entry per CDR3 protein. The sample gives about 970,000 distinct CDR3 sequences, approximately 50% of which show up once; about 20% is in the top ten. The clonotype comes from a woman aged 60 to 75 in good health. The specimen was blood. The gene calls are TRBV6-5 and TRBJ2-7; D is undetermined. CDR3 nucleotide sequence: TGTGCCAGCAGTTACAGGGTACCCTACGAGCAGTACTTC. Its translation: CASSYRVPYEQYF.